This TCR beta chain was captured in a study of T cell changes during pregnancy in multiple sclerosis. Deletions cut 4 bases from V and 7 bases from J, with 10 bases between. The germline V gene has CDR1 SQVTM and CDR2 ANQGSEA. The CDR3 spans 11 residues. Only in-frame clones appear in the TCRdb table, and some are missing; sequencing was by immunoSEQ multiplex PCR. The sample consists of tens of thousands of clones, approximately 92% of them appearing once. Sample: peripheral blood, taken in the second trimester of pregnancy. The clonotype comes from a female donor in good health, enrolled as a control in a pregnancy study. The genes are TRBV29-1 and TRBJ2-5; unclear D gene. The CDR3 loop reads CSVGTVTTQYF. In DNA, the CDR3 is TGCAGCGTTGGCACAGTCACGACCCAGTACTTC.